The 17 T cell receptor beta chains in this list originate from one sample, sequenced in a study of blood T cell repertoires in COVID-19. Libraries were prepared by immunoSEQ multiplex PCR; TCRdb keeps only in-frame clonotypes and omits some of them. The table lists 200,000 to 250,000 clones, about 85% of them singletons, with 2.5% to 3% in the top ten. Sample: PBMCs or T cells enriched from blood (not recorded which). These receptors were collected from a woman under 40 who had recovered from COVID-19.

The CDR3 sequence: CASSFYRAYEQYF. CDR3 coding DNA: TGTGCCAGCAGCTTCTACAGGGCCTACGAGCAGTACTTC. This rearrangement joins TRBV7-9 to TRBJ2-7; the D gene is possibly TRBD1 (6 bases). Trimming cost V 3 bases and J 2 bases, with 8 bases left between them. Germline V gene lookup returns CDR1 SEHNR and CDR2 FQNEAQ (reference sequence). The CDR3 totals 13 residues.

The chain has TRBV5-4 and TRBJ1-3; 10 nucleotides line up with TRBD1. V trimming: 4 bases; J trimming: 5 bases; junction bases outside the gene matches: 9. The CDR3 covers 16 residues. Germline V gene lookup returns CDR1 SGHNT and CDR2 YYREEE (reference sequence). DNA for the CDR3: TGTGCCAGCAGCCCCGGGACAGGGGCGGGTAGAAACACCATATATTTT. Encoded protein: CASSPGTGAGRNTIYF.

V usage is TRBV12-3 or TRBV12-4 and J usage is TRBJ1-2, with D possibly matching TRBD1 (6 bases). The CDR3 loop spans 13 amino acids. Trimming removed 3 bases from V and 8 bases from J, with 13 bases in between. The CDR3 DNA reads as TGTGCCAGCAGTTTTGGGCAGGGGAGAGGCTACACCTTC. Encoded protein: CASSFGQGRGYTF.

The chain combines TRBV2 with TRBJ1-4, with 7 positions matching TRBD1. The CDR3 has 12 residues. Germline assignment: CDR1 SNHLY and CDR2 FYNNEI. J gave up 7 bases and V 10 bases, and 6 bases lay outside the gene matches. In nucleotides, the CDR3 is TGTGCCACCCGACAGGGAGGTGAAAAACTGTTTTTT. It codes for CATRQGGEKLFF.

This clone was counted many times. The chain couples TRBV7-2 to TRBJ1-1; D remains unclear. V lost 1 base to trimming and J lost 8 bases, with 14 bases between them. Germline V CDR1 and CDR2: SGHTA, FQGNSA. This CDR3 region has 14 residues. The CDR3 nucleotides are TGTGCCAGCAGCTTAGATGAGTTAAACCCCGAAGCTTTCTTT. Its translation is CASSLDELNPEAFF. The full variable domain, in which reference TRBV7-2 and TRBJ1-1 provide the parts outside the CDR3, is GAGVSQSPSNKVTEKGKDVELRCDPISGHTALYWYRQSLGQGLEFLIYFQGNSAPDKSGLPSDRFSAERTGGSVSTLTIQRTQQEDSAVYLCASSLDELNPEAFFGQGTRLTVV.

The chain links TRBV7-2 to TRBJ2-7; 9 nucleotides agree with TRBD1. Germline values: CDR1 SGHTA, CDR2 FQGNSA. After removal of 6 bases from V and 4 bases from J, the junction contained 7 bases not matched to a gene. The CDR3 has 14 amino acids. The CDR3 sequence: CASSTTGGRYEQYF. The CDR3, as DNA: TGTGCCAGCAGTACGACAGGGGGTCGATACGAGCAGTACTTC.

The chain joins TRBV19 to TRBJ1-2; D uncertain. The CDR3 length is 16 residues. CDR1 and CDR2 from the germline V gene are LNHDA and SQIVND (reference sequence). V lost 0 bases and J 4 bases, leaving 15 bases between the germline ends. The CDR3 DNA reads as TGTGCCAGTAGTATAGATCGAGGTGTCATCGTCTATGGCTACACCTTC. The encoded protein is CASSIDRGVIVYGYTF.

This chain joins TRBV7-2 and TRBJ2-5, with D possibly TRBD2 on 6 matching bases. The V end was cut by 3 bases, the J end by 2 bases, with 13 bases between. Germline-derived CDR1 and CDR2 are SGHTA and FQGNSA. The CDR3 extends over 15 amino acids. CDR3 in amino acids: CASSLAGTYQETQYF. CDR3 in DNA: TGTGCCAGCAGCTTGGCGGGGACCTATCAAGAGACCCAGTACTTC.

This clone was found once. It is unclear where the CDR3 begins or ends on the DNA, so no DNA is shown, and the CDR3 is as TCRdb lists it. The CDR3 sequence is CASSSGSSGQETQYF. V is TRBV7-7 and J is TRBJ2-5; the table's D call of TRBD2 was not tested on the DNA. The CDR3 has 15 residues if both end residues are counted. The germline gives CDR1 SSHAT, CDR2 FNYEAQ (reference sequence).

This chain uses TRBV5-6 with TRBJ2-2; possible D gene TRBD2, 6 bases. The CDR3 length is 15 residues. Trimming cost V 4 bases and J 3 bases, with 13 bases left between them. The germline V gene encodes CDR1 SGHDT and CDR2 YYEEEE. This CDR3 reads CASSPRGAYTGELFF. The DNA of the CDR3 is TGTGCCAGCAGCCCTCGCGGGGCCTACACCGGGGAGCTGTTTTTT.

The V and J genes are TRBV7-9 and TRBJ1-2, with 7 positions matching TRBD1. The ends lost 3 bases at V and 4 bases at J; junction bases unmatched: 8. CDR1 SEHNR and CDR2 FQNEAQ come from the germline V gene (reference sequence). The CDR3 has 15 residues. The CDR3 spells CASSFPPGQSYGYTF. CDR3 coding DNA: TGTGCCAGCAGCTTCCCGCCGGGACAGTCCTATGGCTACACCTTC.

The rearrangement joins TRBV9 to TRBJ2-1; 10 nucleotides agree with TRBD2. The CDR3 totals 16 residues. The ends lost 3 bases at V and 4 bases at J; junction bases unmatched: 7. Germline CDR1 and CDR2: SGDLS and YYNGEE. The CDR3 DNA is TGTGCCAGCAGCGATCACCCTAGCGGGGGTTACAATGAGCAGTTCTTC. It encodes CASSDHPSGGYNEQFF.

V and J are TRBV9 and TRBJ1-5, with a weak D call TRBD1 (5 bases). The CDR3 runs to 14 residues. Trimming removed 3 bases from V and 1 base from J, with 8 bases in between. The germline V gene encodes CDR1 SGDLS and CDR2 YYNGEE. In DNA form, the CDR3 reads TGTGCCAGCAGCGCTCAGGGAAGCAATCAGCCCCAGCATTTT. Amino acid sequence: CASSAQGSNQPQHF. The full variable domain, completed using reference TRBV9 and TRBJ1-5, is DSGVTQTPKHLITATGQRVTLRCSPRSGDLSVYWYQQSLDQGLQFLIQYYNGEERAKGNILERFSAQQFPDLHSELNLSSLELGDSALYFCASSAQGSNQPQHFGDGTRLSIL.

By frequency in the sample, this clone is medium-sized. The chain has TRBV7-2 and TRBJ1-2, with 8 nucleotides matching TRBD1. Looked up from germline, CDR1 is SGHTA and CDR2 is FQGNSA. There are 13 residues in the CDR3. With 7 bases clipped from V and 8 bases from J, the junction kept 9 bases outside the gene matches. The CDR3 coding sequence is TGTGCCAGCAACCAGGGGGCGGAAAGGGGCTACACCTTC. It is translated as CASNQGAERGYTF.

This chain connects TRBV3-1 (or the pseudogene TRBV3-2) to TRBJ2-5, with D possibly being TRBD2 (5 bases). V lost 4 bases, J lost 4 bases, and 16 bases lay in between. The CDR3 extends over 15 amino acids. Germline V gene sequence: CDR1 LGHDT, CDR2 YNNKEL (reference sequence). The CDR3 spells CASSRSPGDRETQYF. CDR3 DNA sequence: TGTGCCAGCAGCCGCTCACCCGGGGATAGAGAGACCCAGTACTTC.

This CDR3 is CASSFDRTSNQPQHF. As DNA, the CDR3 is TGTGCCAGCAGCTTTGACAGGACTAGCAATCAGCCCCAGCATTTT. The V gene is TRBV6-2 or TRBV6-3, the J gene TRBJ1-5, with D possibly being TRBD1 (6 bases). V lost 6 bases and J lost 0, with 12 bases in between. The CDR3 has 15 residues. Germline values: CDR1 MNHEY, CDR2 SVGEGT.

V usage is TRBV11-3 and J usage is TRBJ1-6; maybe TRBD1 (6 bases). V dropped 4 bases and J dropped 8 bases, with 18 bases sitting between them. Germline V lookup: CDR1 SGHNT, CDR2 YENEEA. This CDR3 has 16 amino acids. The DNA for the CDR3 is TGTGCCAGCAGCTCCCGCCCCCGCAGGGGTGATTCACCCCTCCACTTT. It is translated as CASSSRPRRGDSPLHF.